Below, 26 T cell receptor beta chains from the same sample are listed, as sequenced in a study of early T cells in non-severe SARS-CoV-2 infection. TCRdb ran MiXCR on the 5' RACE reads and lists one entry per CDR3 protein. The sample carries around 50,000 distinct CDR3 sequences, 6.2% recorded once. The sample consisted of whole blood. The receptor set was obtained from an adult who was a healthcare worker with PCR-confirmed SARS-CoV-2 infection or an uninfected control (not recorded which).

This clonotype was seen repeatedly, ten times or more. CDR3 in DNA: TGTGCCAGCAGTCGACAGGCCCTGAGGAGGGAGCAGTACTTC. This sequence encodes CASSRQALRREQYF. V gene TRBV28 combines with J gene TRBJ2-7; perhaps TRBD1 as D (6 bases). The CDR3 is 14 amino acids. The germline V gene has CDR1 MDHEN and CDR2 SYDVKM. The V gene lost 5 bases and the J gene lost 7 bases, with 18 bases spanning the gap. The full variable domain, its missing parts supplied by reference TRBV28 and TRBJ2-7, is DVKVTQSSRYLVKRTGEKVFLECVQDMDHENMFWYRQDPGLGLRLIYFSYDVKMKEKGDIPEGYSVSREKKERFSLILESASTNQTSMYLCASSRQALRREQYFGPGTRLTVT.

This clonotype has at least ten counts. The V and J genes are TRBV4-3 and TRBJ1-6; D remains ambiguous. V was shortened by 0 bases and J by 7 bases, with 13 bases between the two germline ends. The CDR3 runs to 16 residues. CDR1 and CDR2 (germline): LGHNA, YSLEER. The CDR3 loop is CASSQDLSLENSPLHF. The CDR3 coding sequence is TGCGCCAGCAGCCAAGATTTGAGCCTCGAGAATTCACCCCTCCACTTT.

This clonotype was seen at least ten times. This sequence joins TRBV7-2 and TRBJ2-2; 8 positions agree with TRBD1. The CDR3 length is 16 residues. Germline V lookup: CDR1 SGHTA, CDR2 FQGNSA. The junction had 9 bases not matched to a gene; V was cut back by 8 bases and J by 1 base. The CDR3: CASARQGLLNTGELFF. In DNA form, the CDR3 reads TGTGCCAGCGCAAGACAGGGGCTCCTGAACACCGGGGAGCTGTTTTTT.

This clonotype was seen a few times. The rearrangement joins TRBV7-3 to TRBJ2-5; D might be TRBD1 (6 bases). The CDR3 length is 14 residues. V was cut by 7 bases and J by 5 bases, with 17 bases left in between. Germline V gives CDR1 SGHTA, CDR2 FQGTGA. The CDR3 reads CASTSNEGEETQYF. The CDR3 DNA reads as TGTGCCAGCACCTCAAATGAGGGGGAGGAGACCCAGTACTTC.

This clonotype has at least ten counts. CDR3 sequence reads: CAWRERQGAGQYF. CDR3 bases: TGTGCCTGGAGAGAAAGACAGGGAGCTGGGCAGTACTTC. This rearrangement joins TRBV30 to TRBJ2-7; 7 bases fit TRBD1. The CDR3 totals 13 residues. J gave up 9 bases and V 3 bases, and 11 bases lay outside the gene matches. The germline gives CDR1 GTSNPN, CDR2 SVGIG (reference sequence).

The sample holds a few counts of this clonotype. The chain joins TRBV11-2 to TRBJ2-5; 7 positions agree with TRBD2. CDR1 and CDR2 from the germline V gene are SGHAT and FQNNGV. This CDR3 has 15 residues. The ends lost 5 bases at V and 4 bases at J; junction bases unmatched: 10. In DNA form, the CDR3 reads TGTGCCAGCAGCCTGATACTAGCGCTGCCAGAGACCCAGTACTTC. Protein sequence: CASSLILALPETQYF.

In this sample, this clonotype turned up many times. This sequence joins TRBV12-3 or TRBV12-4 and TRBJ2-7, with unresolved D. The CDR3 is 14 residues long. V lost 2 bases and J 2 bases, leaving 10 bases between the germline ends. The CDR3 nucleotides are TGTGCCAGCAGTTTAAGCAGGACGGCCTACGAGCAGTACTTC. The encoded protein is CASSLSRTAYEQYF.

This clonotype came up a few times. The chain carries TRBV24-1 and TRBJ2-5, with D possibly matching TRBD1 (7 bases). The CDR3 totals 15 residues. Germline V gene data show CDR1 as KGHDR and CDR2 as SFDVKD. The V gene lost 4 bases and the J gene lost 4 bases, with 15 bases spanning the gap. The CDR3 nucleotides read TGTGCCACCAGTGACCCCAGGGGGGTCCCAGAGACCCAGTACTTC. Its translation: CATSDPRGVPETQYF.

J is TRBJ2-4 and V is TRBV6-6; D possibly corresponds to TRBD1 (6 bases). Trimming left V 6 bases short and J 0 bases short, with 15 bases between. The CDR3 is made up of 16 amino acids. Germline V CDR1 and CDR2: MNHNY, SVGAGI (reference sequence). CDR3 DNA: TGTGCCAGCAGCCCCTTAGGACAGCTAGCCAAAAACATTCAGTACTTC. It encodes CASSPLGQLAKNIQYF.

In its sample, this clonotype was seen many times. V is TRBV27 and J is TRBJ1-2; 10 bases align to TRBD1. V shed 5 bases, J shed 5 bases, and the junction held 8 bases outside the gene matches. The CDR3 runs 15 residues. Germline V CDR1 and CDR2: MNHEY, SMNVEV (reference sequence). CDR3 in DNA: TGTGCCAGCAGTCCAAGGACAGGGGGTGTTTATGGCTACACCTTC. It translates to CASSPRTGGVYGYTF.

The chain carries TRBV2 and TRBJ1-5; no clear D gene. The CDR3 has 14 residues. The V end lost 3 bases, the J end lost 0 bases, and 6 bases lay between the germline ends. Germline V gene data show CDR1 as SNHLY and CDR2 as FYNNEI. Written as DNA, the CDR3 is TGTGCCAGCAGTGACACGTATAGCAATCAGCCCCAGCATTTT. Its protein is CASSDTYSNQPQHF.

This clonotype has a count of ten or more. This CDR3 reads CATSRQGIPYGYTF. The CDR3 DNA reads as TGTGCCACCAGCAGACAGGGGATCCCCTATGGCTACACCTTC. V is TRBV10-3 and J is TRBJ1-2; TRBD1 aligns across 8 bases. After removal of 10 bases from V and 4 bases from J, the junction contained 11 bases not matched to a gene. The CDR3 runs 14 residues. The germline CDR1 and CDR2 sequences are ENHRY and SYGVKD.

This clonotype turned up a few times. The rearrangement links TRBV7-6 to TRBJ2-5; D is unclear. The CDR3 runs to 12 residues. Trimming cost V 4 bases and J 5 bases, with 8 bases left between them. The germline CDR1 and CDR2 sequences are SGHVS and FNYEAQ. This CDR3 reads CASSSRMETQYF. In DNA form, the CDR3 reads TGTGCCAGCAGCTCGAGGATGGAGACCCAGTACTTC.

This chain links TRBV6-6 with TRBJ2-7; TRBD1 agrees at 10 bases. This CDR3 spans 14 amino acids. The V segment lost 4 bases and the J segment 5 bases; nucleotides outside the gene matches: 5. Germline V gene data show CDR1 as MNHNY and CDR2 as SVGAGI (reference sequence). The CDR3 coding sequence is TGTGCCAGCAGTTCCTCCGGGACAGGGGACGAGCAGTACTTC. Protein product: CASSSSGTGDEQYF.

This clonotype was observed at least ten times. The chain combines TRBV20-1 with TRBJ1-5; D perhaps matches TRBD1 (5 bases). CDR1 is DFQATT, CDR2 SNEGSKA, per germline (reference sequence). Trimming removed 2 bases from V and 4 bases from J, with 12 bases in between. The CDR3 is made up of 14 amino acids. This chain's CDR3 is CSARFQGFNQPQHF. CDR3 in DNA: TGCAGTGCTAGATTCCAGGGTTTTAATCAGCCCCAGCATTTT.

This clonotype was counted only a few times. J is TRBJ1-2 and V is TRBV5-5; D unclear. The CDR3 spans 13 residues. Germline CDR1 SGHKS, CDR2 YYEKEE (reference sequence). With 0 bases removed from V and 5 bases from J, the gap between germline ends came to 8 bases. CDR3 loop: CASSLEMMYGYTF. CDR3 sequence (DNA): TGTGCCAGCAGCTTGGAAATGATGTATGGCTACACCTTC.

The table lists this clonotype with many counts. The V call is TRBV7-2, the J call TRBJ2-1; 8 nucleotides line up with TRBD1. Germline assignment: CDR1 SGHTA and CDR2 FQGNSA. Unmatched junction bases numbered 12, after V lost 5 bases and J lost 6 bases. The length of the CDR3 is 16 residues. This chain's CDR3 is CASSPASRGHFNEQFF. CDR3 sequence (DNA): TGTGCCAGCAGCCCGGCGAGCAGGGGGCATTTCAATGAGCAGTTCTTC.

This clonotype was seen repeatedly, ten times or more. In DNA form, the CDR3 reads TGTGCCAGCAGAGTCGGGACGGCAAATCAGCCCCAGCATTTT. Its translation is CASRVGTANQPQHF. This chain connects TRBV12-3 or TRBV12-4 to TRBJ1-5; tentatively, D is TRBD1 (5 bases). The CDR3 spans 14 residues. V was shortened by 6 bases and J by 4 bases, with 13 bases between the two germline ends.

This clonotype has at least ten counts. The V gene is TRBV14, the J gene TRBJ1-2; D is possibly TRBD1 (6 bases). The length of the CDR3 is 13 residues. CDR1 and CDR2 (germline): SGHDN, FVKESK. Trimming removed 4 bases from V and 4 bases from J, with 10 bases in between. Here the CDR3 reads CASSPGQLYGYTF. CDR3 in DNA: TGTGCCAGCAGCCCTGGACAGCTCTATGGCTACACCTTC.

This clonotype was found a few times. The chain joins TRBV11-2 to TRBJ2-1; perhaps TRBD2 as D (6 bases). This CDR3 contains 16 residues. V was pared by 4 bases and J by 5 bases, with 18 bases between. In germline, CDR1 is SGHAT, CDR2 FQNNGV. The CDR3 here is CASSSPGGGANNEQFF. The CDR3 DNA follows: TGTGCCAGCAGCTCCCCCGGCGGCGGGGCGAACAATGAGCAGTTCTTC.

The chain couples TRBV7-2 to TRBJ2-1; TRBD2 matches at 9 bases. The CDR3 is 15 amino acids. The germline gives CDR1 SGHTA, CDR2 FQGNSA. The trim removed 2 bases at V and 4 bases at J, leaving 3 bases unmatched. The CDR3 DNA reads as TGTGCCAGCAGCTTATACAGCGGGGGGTACAATGAGCAGTTCTTC. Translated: CASSLYSGGYNEQFF. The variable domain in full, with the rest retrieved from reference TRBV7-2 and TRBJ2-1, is GAGVSQSPSNKVTEKGKDVELRCDPISGHTALYWYRQSLGQGLEFLIYFQGNSAPDKSGLPSDRFSAERTGGSVSTLTIQRTQQEDSAVYLCASSLYSGGYNEQFFGPGTRLTVL.

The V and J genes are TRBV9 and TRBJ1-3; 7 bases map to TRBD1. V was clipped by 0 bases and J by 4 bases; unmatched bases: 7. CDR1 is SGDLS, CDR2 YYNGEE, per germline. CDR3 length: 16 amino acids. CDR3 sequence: CASSVAAGGRGNTIYF. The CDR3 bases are TGTGCCAGCAGCGTAGCAGCAGGGGGACGAGGAAACACCATATATTTT.

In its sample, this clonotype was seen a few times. CDR3 sequence: CASSLRGQTTDTQYF. The CDR3 DNA reads TGTGCCAGCAGCTTGAGGGGGCAGACCACAGATACGCAGTATTTT. The chain employs TRBV7-8 and TRBJ2-3; 7 bases are shared with TRBD1. Germline CDR1 reads SGHVS; CDR2 reads FQNEAQ. J was trimmed by 2 bases and V by 3 bases; bases with no gene match: 5. The CDR3 runs 15 residues.

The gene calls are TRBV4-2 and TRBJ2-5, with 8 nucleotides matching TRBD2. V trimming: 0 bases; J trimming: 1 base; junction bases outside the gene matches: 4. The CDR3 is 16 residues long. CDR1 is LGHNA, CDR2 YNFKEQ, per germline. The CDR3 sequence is CASSQDPSGGQETQYF. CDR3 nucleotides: TGTGCCAGCAGCCAAGATCCCAGCGGGGGCCAAGAGACCCAGTACTTC.

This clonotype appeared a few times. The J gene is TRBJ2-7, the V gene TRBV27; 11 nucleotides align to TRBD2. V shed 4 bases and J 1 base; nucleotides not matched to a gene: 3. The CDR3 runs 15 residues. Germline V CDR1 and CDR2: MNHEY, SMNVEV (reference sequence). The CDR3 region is CASSSGLAGSYEQYF. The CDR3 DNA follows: TGTGCCAGCAGTTCTGGACTAGCGGGTTCCTACGAGCAGTACTTC.

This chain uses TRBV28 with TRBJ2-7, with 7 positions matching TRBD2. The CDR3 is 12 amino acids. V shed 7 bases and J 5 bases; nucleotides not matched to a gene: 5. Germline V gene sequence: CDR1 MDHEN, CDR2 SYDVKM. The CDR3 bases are TGTGCCAGCACCCTGGGGGGGAACGAGCAGTACTTC. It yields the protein CASTLGGNEQYF.